This passage covers 24 T cell receptor beta chains from one sample sequenced in a study of T-cell memory formation after mild COVID-19. TCRdb processed the 5' RACE reads anew with MiXCR; each CDR3 protein has one entry. The sample shows about 350,000 distinct CDR3 sequences, about 13% of them seen only once. Specimen: PBMCs or a T cell subset sorted from them (not recorded which). The origin of the receptors is a young man who had mild COVID-19 (a few samples of this study predate the infection). Cell type and time point are not known.

The chain has TRBV5-1 and TRBJ2-5; D is undetermined. Trimming removed 4 bases from V and 4 bases from J, with 8 bases in between. Looked up from germline, CDR1 is SGHRS and CDR2 is YFSETQ. This CDR3 comprises 12 residues. In DNA form, the CDR3 reads TGCGCCAGCAGCCGGCTACGAGAGACCCAGTACTTC. Protein product: CASSRLRETQYF.

This clonotype appeared a few times. The rearrangement uses TRBV12-3 or TRBV12-4 and TRBJ2-5, with 15 bases lining up with TRBD2. This CDR3 region has 14 residues. Unmatched junction bases numbered 3, after V lost 8 bases and J lost 5 bases. This CDR3 is CASRTSGGAETQYF. In DNA, the CDR3 is TGTGCCAGCCGGACTAGCGGGGGGGCCGAGACCCAGTACTTC.

This clonotype is termed large. The rearrangement uses TRBV4-1 and TRBJ2-1, with TRBD2 matching 8 bases. V lost 0 bases, J lost 9 bases, and 7 bases stayed unmatched. This CDR3 is 15 amino acids long. From germline, CDR1 is MGHRA and CDR2 YSYEKL. The CDR3 DNA is TGCGCCAGCAGCCAAGATTCCGGGGGGGCCGGTGAGCAGTTCTTC. Its translation: CASSQDSGGAGEQFF.

This rearrangement joins TRBV24-1 to TRBJ2-3, with D possibly being TRBD1 or TRBD2 (5 bases each). The germline V and J ends were trimmed by 9 bases and 2 bases, with 11 bases remaining between them. Germline lookup yields CDR1 KGHDR and CDR2 SFDVKD. The CDR3 is 13 residues long. The CDR3 DNA sequence: TGTGCCACCGGGGACGACTTCACAGATACGCAGTATTTT. It encodes CATGDDFTDTQYF.

This chain joins TRBV5-6 and TRBJ2-3, with D unresolved. The CDR3 length is 14 residues. Germline lookup yields CDR1 SGHDT and CDR2 YYEEEE. Between the trimmed V and J ends, which lost 0 bases and 5 bases, there was a span of 10 bases. The CDR3: CASSLGTWGDTQYF. The CDR3 nucleotides are TGTGCCAGCAGCTTGGGTACTTGGGGAGATACGCAGTATTTT. Full variable domain (outside the CDR3, taken from reference TRBV5-6 and TRBJ2-3): DAGVTQSPTHLIKTRGQQVTLRCSPKSGHDTVSWYQQALGQGPQFIFQYYEEEERQRGNFPDRFSGHQFPNYSSELNVNALLLGDSALYLCASSLGTWGDTQYFGPGTRLTVL.

This clonotype was observed many times. J is TRBJ2-7 and V is TRBV7-9; no firm D call. This CDR3 contains 14 residues. Germline CDR1 reads SEHNR; CDR2 reads FQNEAQ (reference sequence). The ends were cut back, 1 base at V and 2 bases at J, with 9 bases in the middle. This CDR3 reads CASSLGVQPYEQYF. DNA of the CDR3: TGTGCCAGCAGCTTAGGGGTACAGCCCTACGAGCAGTACTTC. The full variable domain, its missing parts supplied by reference TRBV7-9 and TRBJ2-7, is DTGVSQNPRHKITKRGQNVTFRCDPISEHNRLYWYRQTLGQGPEFLTYFQNEAQLEKSRLLSDRFSAERPKGSFSTLEIQRTEQGDSAMYLCASSLGVQPYEQYFGPGTRLTVT.

This clonotype was seen a handful of times. This rearrangement joins TRBV5-1 to TRBJ2-5; the D gene is possibly TRBD2 (6 bases). This CDR3 is 16 amino acids long. The V gene lost 5 bases and the J gene lost 1 base, with 18 bases spanning the gap. Germline CDR1 and CDR2: SGHRS and YFSETQ. Written as DNA, the CDR3 is TGCGCCAGCAGACTCGGGGGTGCGGGTCCCCAAGAGACCCAGTACTTC. Amino acids: CASRLGGAGPQETQYF.

This clonotype was seen a few times. The V gene is TRBV7-9, the J gene TRBJ2-2; the match to TRBD1 covers 7 bases. This CDR3 is 16 amino acids long. With V trimmed by 7 bases and J by 4 bases, 12 bases remained unmatched. Germline loops: CDR1 SEHNR, CDR2 FQNEAQ (reference sequence). CDR3 loop: CASTPPGTEGTGELFF. CDR3 nucleotide sequence: TGTGCCAGCACCCCACCCGGGACAGAAGGCACCGGGGAGCTGTTTTTT.

The chain carries TRBV6-5 and TRBJ2-3, with 8 nucleotides matching TRBD1. This CDR3 is built from 13 residues. V lost 2 bases and J lost 12; bases outside the gene matches: 7. Germline V gene sequence: CDR1 MNHEY, CDR2 SVGAGI. CDR3 bases: TGTGCCAGCAGTTACATTTTACAGGGGGAACAGTATTTT. This encodes CASSYILQGEQYF.

This clonotype occurred a few times. This chain joins TRBV12-3 or TRBV12-4 and TRBJ1-5; D gene unclear. V lost 6 bases, J lost 0 bases, and 12 bases lay in between. This CDR3 spans 15 amino acids. CDR3 nucleotides: TGTGCCAGCAGCCTCACAGTCTATAGCAATCAGCCCCAGCATTTT. This encodes CASSLTVYSNQPQHF.

This sequence joins TRBV7-9 and TRBJ1-4; D is unclear. Germline V gene lookup returns CDR1 SEHNR and CDR2 FQNEAQ (reference sequence). The CDR3 is made up of 14 amino acids. The V end lost 5 bases, the J end lost 8 bases, and 15 bases lay between the germline ends. DNA for the CDR3: TGTGCCAGCAGCCCTGGACCTACGGGAGAAAAACTGTTTTTT. Its translation: CASSPGPTGEKLFF.

This clonotype was seen only a few times. The gene calls are TRBV2 and TRBJ2-7; no definite D call. The CDR3 covers 14 residues. Per the germline V gene, CDR1 is SNHLY and CDR2 is FYNNEI. Trimming cost V 6 bases and J 0 bases, with 12 bases left between them. The CDR3 here is CASRVQTYSYEQYF. The CDR3 DNA follows: TGTGCCAGCAGAGTACAGACGTACTCCTACGAGCAGTACTTC.

This clonotype was seen only a few times. The genes are TRBV11-2 and TRBJ2-5; TRBD2 matches at 8 bases. CDR3 size: 14 residues. Losses at the gene ends were 8 bases for V and 1 base for J; bases not matched to a gene: 6. The V gene's germline CDR1 is SGHAT and CDR2 FQNNGV. CDR3 sequence (DNA): TGTGCCAGCGGTAACGGGGGGGCCCAAGAGACCCAGTACTTC. It codes for CASGNGGAQETQYF. The complete variable domain, with remaining parts taken from reference TRBV11-2 and TRBJ2-5, reads EAGVAQSPRYKIIEKRQSVAFWCNPISGHATLYWYQQILGQGPKLLIQFQNNGVVDDSQLPKDRFSAERLKGVDSTLKIQPAKLEDSAVYLCASGNGGAQETQYFGPGTRLLVL.

This clonotype came up a few times. The chain combines TRBV30 with TRBJ1-3; no definite D call. Germline assignment: CDR1 GTSNPN and CDR2 SVGIG (reference sequence). The V and J ends lost 2 bases and 1 base respectively, with 12 bases between them. The length of the CDR3 is 15 residues. The CDR3 DNA reads as TGTGCCTGGAGTAAAATACGGGTTTCTGGAAACACCATATATTTT. This codes for CAWSKIRVSGNTIYF.

This clonotype was detected only a few times. The rearrangement uses TRBV7-2 and TRBJ2-5; D remains ambiguous. V gave up 1 base and J gave up 1 base, with 7 bases separating them. This CDR3 contains 14 residues. The germline gives CDR1 SGHTA, CDR2 FQGNSA. As DNA, the CDR3 is TGTGCCAGCAGCTTAGGGCTCCCCCAAGAGACCCAGTACTTC. It codes for CASSLGLPQETQYF.

This clonotype occurred a few times. The chain links TRBV6-2 or TRBV6-3 to TRBJ1-2; D not resolved. There are 13 residues in the CDR3. CDR1 is MNHEY, CDR2 SVGEGT, per germline. V was pared by 6 bases and J by 4 bases, with 12 bases between. CDR3 nucleotide sequence: TGTGCCAGCAGCAACGGGCCAGTCTATGGCTACACCTTC. This codes for CASSNGPVYGYTF.

The rearrangement joins TRBV14 to TRBJ2-1, with unresolved D. With 2 bases removed from V and 5 bases from J, the gap between germline ends came to 10 bases. Germline CDR1 is SGHDN and CDR2 is FVKESK. The CDR3 is 14 residues long. The CDR3, as DNA: TGTGCCAGCAGCCAAACAAGGTGGAACAATGAGCAGTTCTTC. It is translated as CASSQTRWNNEQFF.

This clonotype was seen more than once but under ten times. This chain joins TRBV5-1 and TRBJ2-5; D not resolved. Looked up from germline, CDR1 is SGHRS and CDR2 is YFSETQ. The CDR3 loop spans 13 amino acids. Trimming took 5 bases from V and 1 from J, leaving 9 bases between them. CDR3 loop: CASRPPVQETQYF. The DNA of the CDR3 is TGCGCCAGCAGACCTCCGGTCCAAGAGACCCAGTACTTC.

This clonotype was picked up many times. The chain has TRBV5-8 and TRBJ1-6, with D unresolved. CDR1 is SGHTS and CDR2 is YDEGEE in the germline V gene. The CDR3 length is 16 residues. V lost 1 base and J 1 base, leaving 9 bases between the germline ends. The CDR3 nucleotides are TGTGCCAGCAGCTTGTTCTGGATTTCCTATAATTCACCCCTCCACTTT. Translation gives CASSLFWISYNSPLHF.

The chain has TRBV20-1 and TRBJ1-5; weak D call: TRBD1 (6 bases). There are 12 residues in the CDR3. Germline V lookup: CDR1 DFQATT, CDR2 SNEGSKA (reference sequence). V was clipped by 0 bases and J by 10 bases, with 10 bases between them. CDR3 coding DNA: TGCAGTGCTAGAGAGTTACAGGGACCCCAGCATTTT. This encodes CSARELQGPQHF.

CDR3 in DNA: TGCAGTGCTAGAGAACCCGGGGGGGCCTGGGAGACCCAGTACTTC. Amino acids: CSAREPGGAWETQYF. The rearrangement links TRBV20-1 to TRBJ2-5, with 8 bases identical to TRBD2. Germline CDR1 DFQATT, CDR2 SNEGSKA (reference sequence). J lost 5 bases, V lost 0 bases, and 8 bases had no gene match. The CDR3 covers 15 residues.

This clonotype was counted only a few times. The J gene is TRBJ2-3, the V gene TRBV7-2; 7 positions match TRBD2. V was clipped by 0 bases and J by 9 bases; unmatched bases: 6. The CDR3 has 14 amino acids. Germline CDR1 SGHTA, CDR2 FQGNSA. CDR3 residues: CASSLAPTSATQYF. The CDR3 DNA reads as TGTGCCAGCAGCTTAGCGCCCACTAGCGCGACGCAGTATTTT.

This clonotype occurred a few times. The V gene is TRBV12-3 or TRBV12-4, the J gene TRBJ2-7; D might be TRBD1 (6 bases). The V gene lost 3 bases and the J gene lost 6 bases, with 12 bases spanning the gap. CDR3 length: 13 residues. Here the CDR3 reads CASSFNRESEQYF. CDR3 sequence (DNA): TGTGCCAGCAGTTTTAACAGGGAAAGCGAGCAGTACTTC.

The rearrangement joins TRBV28 to TRBJ2-2; 7 bases fit TRBD1. The CDR3 sequence is 13 residues long. Germline CDR1 is MDHEN and CDR2 is SYDVKM. With V trimmed by 9 bases and J by 3 bases, 4 bases remained unmatched. The CDR3 DNA reads TGTGCCAGTCTCGACAGGGACACCGGGGAGCTGTTTTTT. Its translation: CASLDRDTGELFF.